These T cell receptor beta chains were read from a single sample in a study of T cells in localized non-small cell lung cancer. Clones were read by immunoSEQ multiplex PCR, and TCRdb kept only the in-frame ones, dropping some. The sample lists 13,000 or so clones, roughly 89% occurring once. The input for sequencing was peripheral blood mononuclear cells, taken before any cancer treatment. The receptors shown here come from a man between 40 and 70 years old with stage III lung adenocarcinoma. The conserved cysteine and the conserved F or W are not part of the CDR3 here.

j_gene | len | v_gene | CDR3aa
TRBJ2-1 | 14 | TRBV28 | ASSLEGTDSYNEQF
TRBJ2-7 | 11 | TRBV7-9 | ASSYNDPYEQY
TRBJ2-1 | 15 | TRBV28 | ASSSLPTSGAVNEQF
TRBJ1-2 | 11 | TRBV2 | ASSPTGAEGYT
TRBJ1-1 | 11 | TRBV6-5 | ASSGQGNTEAF
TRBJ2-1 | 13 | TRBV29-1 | SVVGGSNSYNEQF
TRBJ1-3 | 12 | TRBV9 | ASSGQGSGNTIY
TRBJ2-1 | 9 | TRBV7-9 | ASSALGEQF
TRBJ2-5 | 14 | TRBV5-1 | ASSLGDQREMETQY
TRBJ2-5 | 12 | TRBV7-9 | ASTPGGGRETQY
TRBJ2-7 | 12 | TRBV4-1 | ASSPTGGAYEQY
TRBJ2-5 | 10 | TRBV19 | ASRGLGGTQY
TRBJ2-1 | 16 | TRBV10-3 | AISGSLAGVTSYNEQF
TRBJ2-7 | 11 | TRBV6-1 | ASTRGVGYEQY
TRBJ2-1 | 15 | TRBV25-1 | ASSVGQGGTPYNEQF
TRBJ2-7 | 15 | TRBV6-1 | ASSEAWGLAGVSEQY
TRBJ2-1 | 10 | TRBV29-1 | SVEGSYNEQF
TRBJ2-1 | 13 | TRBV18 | ASSWGEINDNEQF
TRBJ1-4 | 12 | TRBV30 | AWATGSTNEKLF
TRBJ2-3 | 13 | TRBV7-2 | ASSRRTSGTDTQY
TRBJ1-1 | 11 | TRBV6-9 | ASSYNWGTEAF
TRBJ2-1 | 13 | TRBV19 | ASGSGTSSYNEQF
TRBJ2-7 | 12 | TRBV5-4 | ASSFTGYSYEQY
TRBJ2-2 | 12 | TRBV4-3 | ASSQEEGRKELF
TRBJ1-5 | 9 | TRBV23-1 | ASSQGQPQH
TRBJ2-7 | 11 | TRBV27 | ASSSAGGYEQY
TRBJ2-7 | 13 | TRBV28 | ASGSSGTAAYEQY
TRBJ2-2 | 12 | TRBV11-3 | ASSLPGNTGELF
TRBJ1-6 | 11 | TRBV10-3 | AIGNAYNSPLH
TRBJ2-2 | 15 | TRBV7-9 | ASSLVPGAMSTGELF
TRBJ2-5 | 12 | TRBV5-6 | ASSTRTGGETQY
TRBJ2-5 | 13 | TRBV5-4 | ASSLGLAWQETQY
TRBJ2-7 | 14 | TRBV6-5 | ASSYSFGQGFYEQY
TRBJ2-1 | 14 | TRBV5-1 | ASSRLPTGTSDEQF
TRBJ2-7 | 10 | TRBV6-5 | ASRTNSYEQY
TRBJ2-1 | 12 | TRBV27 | ASRPSGTYNEQF
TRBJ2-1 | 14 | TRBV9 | ASSVGGSEGYNEQF
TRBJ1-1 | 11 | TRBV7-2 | ASSFGWGTEAF
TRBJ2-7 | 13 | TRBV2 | ASRDVGGPTYEQY
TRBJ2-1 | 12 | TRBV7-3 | ASSLSSAYNEQF
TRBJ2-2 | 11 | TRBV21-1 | ASSRLGPWELF
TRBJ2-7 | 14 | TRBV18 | ASSREQGKGTYEQY
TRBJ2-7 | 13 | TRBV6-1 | ASSGHIPISYEQY
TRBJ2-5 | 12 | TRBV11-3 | ASSSPGSQETQY
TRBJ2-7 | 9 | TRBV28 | ASSTGVSLK
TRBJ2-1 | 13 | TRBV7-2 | ASSRGLAGIYEQF
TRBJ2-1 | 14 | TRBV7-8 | ASNLGVGAVINEQF
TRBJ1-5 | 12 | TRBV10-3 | AISADNGNQPQH
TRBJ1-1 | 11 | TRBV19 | ASFDRLNTEAF
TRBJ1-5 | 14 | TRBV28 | ASIPPGAGGGQPQH